This paragraph covers one T cell receptor beta chain sequence. This specimen belongs to a study of blood T cell repertoires in COVID-19. Assay used: immunoSEQ multiplex PCR; TCRdb lists only in-frame clones, some missing. The sample contains roughly 290,000 clones, 87% of which appear only once. This TCR derives from a woman aged 40 to 50 who had recovered from COVID-19. Input material: PBMCs or T cells enriched from blood (not recorded which).

The CDR3 sequence is CASRPSPKSGRAPTDTQYF. The CDR3 DNA sequence: TGTGCCAGCAGACCTTCCCCAAAGAGCGGGAGGGCCCCCACAGATACGCAGTATTTT. This chain connects TRBV27 to TRBJ2-3; TRBD2 matches at 10 bases. The CDR3 consists of 19 residues. V lost 6 bases to trimming and J lost 2 bases; unmatched junction nucleotides: 17. CDR1 and CDR2 from the germline V gene are MNHEY and SMNVEV (reference sequence).